This TCR beta chain derives from a study of cytomegalovirus exposure and HLA in healthy donors. Amplification used 60 Vbeta primers and 13 Jbeta primers. Measured with immunoSEQ multiplex PCR; TCRdb has only the in-frame clones, and not every one. Here the sample spans 55,000 to 80,000 clones, about 72% being singletons. The TCR comes from a middle-aged man in good health and CMV-seropositive. Material for sequencing was PBMCs.

The CDR3 DNA is TGCGCCAGCAGCCAAGTCCAGACAGGGGGTTACGAGCAGTACTTC. It is translated as CASSQVQTGGYEQYF. J is TRBJ2-7 and V is TRBV4-3, with 9 bases that match TRBD1. Per the germline V gene, CDR1 is LGHNA and CDR2 is YSLEER. CDR3 length: 15 amino acids. V was clipped by 1 base and J by 4 bases; unmatched bases: 5.